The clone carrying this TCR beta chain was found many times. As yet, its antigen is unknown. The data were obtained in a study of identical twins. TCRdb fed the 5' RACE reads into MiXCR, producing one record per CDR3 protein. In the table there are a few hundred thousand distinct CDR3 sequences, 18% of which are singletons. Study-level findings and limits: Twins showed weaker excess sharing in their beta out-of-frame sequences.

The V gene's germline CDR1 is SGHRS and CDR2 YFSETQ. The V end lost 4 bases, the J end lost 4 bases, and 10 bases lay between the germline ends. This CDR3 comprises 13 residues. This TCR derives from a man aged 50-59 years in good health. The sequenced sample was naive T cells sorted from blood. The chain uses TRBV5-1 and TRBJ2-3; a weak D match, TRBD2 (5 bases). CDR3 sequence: CASSTQLADTQYF. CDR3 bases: TGCGCCAGCAGCACCCAACTAGCAGATACGCAGTATTTT.